Below are 15 T cell receptor beta chains sequenced from a single sample in a study of early T cells in non-severe SARS-CoV-2 infection. MiXCR, applied by TCRdb to the 5' RACE reads, yields one record per CDR3 protein. The sample lists about 48,000 distinct CDR3 sequences, approximately 8.1% seen once, with roughly 5% in the top ten. Material for sequencing was whole blood. These receptors all stem from an adult who was a healthcare worker with PCR-confirmed SARS-CoV-2 infection or an uninfected control (not recorded which).

The chain carries TRBV29-1 and TRBJ2-2, with 8 bases aligning to TRBD1. This CDR3 comprises 16 residues. J lost 3 bases, V lost 0 bases, and 6 bases had no gene match. CDR1 is SQVTM and CDR2 is ANQGSEA in the germline V gene. CDR3 region: CSVEDGDRGDTGELFF. The CDR3 coding sequence is TGCAGCGTTGAAGATGGAGACAGGGGAGACACCGGGGAGCTGTTTTTT.

J is TRBJ2-1 and V is TRBV7-9, with 13 nucleotides matching TRBD2. With V trimmed by 5 bases and J by 3 bases, 7 bases remained unmatched. The CDR3 extends over 17 amino acids. Germline V gene sequence: CDR1 SEHNR, CDR2 FQNEAQ (reference sequence). The CDR3: CASSIRGLAGFYNEQFF. The DNA of the CDR3 is TGTGCCAGCAGCATTAGGGGACTAGCGGGATTCTACAATGAGCAGTTCTTC.

The rearrangement links TRBV20-1 to TRBJ2-7, with D possibly TRBD2 on 7 matching bases. This CDR3 is built from 14 residues. Germline-derived CDR1 and CDR2 are DFQATT and SNEGSKA (reference sequence). Trimming took off 0 bases at V and 3 bases at J, with 12 bases between the two ends. The CDR3 sequence is CSARDLGGGYEQYF. The CDR3 bases are TGCAGTGCTAGAGATCTGGGAGGGGGCTACGAGCAGTACTTC.

This clonotype was observed at least ten times. The chain recombines TRBV9 with TRBJ2-1, with D tentatively TRBD2 (5 bases). Per germline, CDR1 SGDLS and CDR2 YYNGEE. The germline V and J ends were trimmed by 4 bases and 8 bases, with 22 bases remaining between them. This CDR3 has 16 residues. The CDR3 region is CASSPTTGRVSDEQFF. The CDR3 DNA sequence: TGTGCCAGCAGCCCAACCACGGGAAGGGTATCCGATGAGCAGTTCTTC.

Details on this clonotype: A much larger clonotype is one base distant, so this may be a read error. The chain recombines TRBV9 with TRBJ2-7; D gene unclear. Germline loops: CDR1 SGDLS, CDR2 YYNGEE. CDR3 length equals 14 residues. V lost 3 bases and J lost 0, with 10 bases in between. Here the CDR3 reads CASSAEVNSYEQYF. CDR3 nucleotides: TGTGCCAGCAGCGCAGAGGTAAACTCCTACGAGCAGTACTTC.

This clonotype was seen more than once but under ten times. DNA for the CDR3: TGCAGTGCAACCTCACCTAGCCCTGAGCAGTTCTTC. Protein: CSATSPSPEQFF. J is TRBJ2-1 and V is TRBV20-1; D perhaps matches TRBD2 (5 bases). The V and J ends lost 6 bases and 9 bases respectively, with 15 bases between them. From germline, CDR1 is DFQATT and CDR2 SNEGSKA (reference sequence). This CDR3 region has 12 residues.

The CDR3 DNA reads as TGCAGTGTACTCCCGGGACAGGGGGCCCGGGAGCAGTACTTC. Translated: CSVLPGQGAREQYF. The chain is built from TRBV20-1 and TRBJ2-7, with TRBD1 matching 12 bases. Trimming cost V 7 bases and J 7 bases; bases outside gene matches: 11. The germline gives CDR1 DFQATT, CDR2 SNEGSKA (reference sequence). The CDR3 is made up of 14 amino acids.

This clonotype has at least ten counts. The DNA for the CDR3 is TGTGCCAGTAGTATCCCGAGCAATCAGCCCCAGCATTTT. Translation gives CASSIPSNQPQHF. This chain connects TRBV19 to TRBJ1-5; D remains ambiguous. Trimming pared 3 bases from V and 1 base from J, leaving 4 bases between. The V gene's germline CDR1 is LNHDA and CDR2 SQIVND (reference sequence). There are 13 residues in the CDR3.

The chain has TRBV10-1 and TRBJ2-7; D is possibly TRBD1 (5 bases). Looked up from germline, CDR1 is WNHNN and CDR2 is SYGVQD (reference sequence). This CDR3 spans 14 amino acids. Trimming took 2 bases from V and 6 from J, leaving 14 bases between them. The DNA of the CDR3 is TGCGCCAGCAGTGAGAGGGGCCTTACCGCCGAGCAGTACTTC. Encoded protein: CASSERGLTAEQYF.

This clonotype was observed many times. V gene TRBV5-6 combines with J gene TRBJ1-5, with D tentatively TRBD1 (5 bases). CDR3 length: 14 residues. Trimming cost V 4 bases and J 7 bases, with 15 bases left between them. CDR1 and CDR2 from the germline V gene are SGHDT and YYEEEE. CDR3 nucleotides: TGTGCCAGCAGCCCACGGACATCGTTCCAGCCCCAGCATTTT. Translated, it gives CASSPRTSFQPQHF.

There are many counts of this clonotype. The V and J genes are TRBV6-5 and TRBJ1-4; D remains unclear. V was clipped by 0 bases and J by 4 bases, with 9 bases between them. The CDR3 sequence is 15 residues long. CDR1 MNHEY and CDR2 SVGAGI come from the germline V gene. This CDR3 reads CASSYSYGINEKLFF. The CDR3 DNA reads as TGTGCCAGCAGTTACTCATACGGTATTAATGAAAAACTGTTTTTT.

This clonotype came up a few times. This chain links TRBV12-3 or TRBV12-4 with TRBJ1-2, with 9 bases lining up with TRBD1. J gave up 8 bases and V 5 bases, and 6 bases lay outside the gene matches. The CDR3 runs 13 residues. CDR3 nucleotide sequence: TGTGCCAGCAGTCCCAACAGGGGGCGAGGCTACACCTTC. Amino acid sequence: CASSPNRGRGYTF.

This clonotype appeared once. The gene calls are TRBV6-1 and TRBJ1-6; D remains ambiguous. The V and J ends lost 0 bases and 19 bases respectively, with 10 bases between them. This CDR3 has 11 residues. Germline assignment: CDR1 MNHNS and CDR2 SASEGT. The CDR3 DNA reads as TGTGCCAGCAGTGAAGCATTGGACCGGCACTTT. This gives the protein CASSEALDRHF.

This clonotype has at least ten counts. The chain uses TRBV6-2 or TRBV6-3 and TRBJ2-3; the match to TRBD2 covers 11 bases. This CDR3 has 20 residues. Germline V lookup: CDR1 MNHEY, CDR2 SVGEGT. Trimming cost V 3 bases and J 0 bases; bases outside gene matches: 14. The DNA for the CDR3 is TGTGCCAGCAGTTATGTTGTTGGAACTAGCGGGGGCCGGAGCACAGATACGCAGTATTTT. Translating it yields CASSYVVGTSGGRSTDTQYF.

There are a few counts of this clonotype. CDR3 nucleotides: TGTGCCTGGACAGTAGCCAGGAACGAGCAGTACTTC. This translates into CAWTVARNEQYF. V usage is TRBV30 and J usage is TRBJ2-7; no definite D call. Germline lookup yields CDR1 GTSNPN and CDR2 SVGIG (reference sequence). The V end lost 4 bases, the J end lost 5 bases, and 12 bases lay between the germline ends. This CDR3 is built from 12 residues.